This TCR beta chain is drawn from a study of blood T cell repertoires in COVID-19. Across the study: The United States, Italy and Spain provided the acute and convalescent COVID-19 samples. PBMCs, B-cell-depleted T cells, or T cells provided the cDNA or gDNA that made up the material.

Authors' methods: Reference gene primer amplification gave estimated nucleated cell counts. Produced via immunoSEQ multiplex PCR; TCRdb's table is partial and in-frame only. That table is the source of V, J and clone size, and D and trimming were worked out from the DNA. This sample carries around 53,000 clones, roughly 77% of them seen once, and the ten largest clones take roughly 45%. The germline V gene encodes CDR1 SGHTA and CDR2 FQGNSA. The CDR3 runs 15 residues. Trimming removed 5 bases at V and 5 bases at J, with 18 bases between. This receptor was identified in a man in his 70s with active or convalescent COVID-19. The sample comprised peripheral blood. The genes are TRBV7-2 and TRBJ2-5; TRBD2 is a possible D gene (6 bases). CDR3 residues: CASSPSETSWETQYF. Written as DNA, the CDR3 is TGTGCCAGCAGCCCTTCGGAGACTAGTTGGGAGACCCAGTACTTC.